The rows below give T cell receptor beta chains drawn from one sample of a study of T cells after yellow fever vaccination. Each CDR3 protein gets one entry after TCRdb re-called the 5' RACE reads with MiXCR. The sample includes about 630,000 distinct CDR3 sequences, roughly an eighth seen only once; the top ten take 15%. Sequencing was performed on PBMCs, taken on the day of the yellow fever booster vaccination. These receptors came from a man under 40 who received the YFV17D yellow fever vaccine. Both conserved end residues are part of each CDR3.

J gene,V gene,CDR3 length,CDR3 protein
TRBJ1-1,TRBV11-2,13,CASSLRENTEAFF
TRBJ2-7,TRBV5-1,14,CASGFGTGGSEQYF
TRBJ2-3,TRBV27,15,CASSFAGVFTDTQYF
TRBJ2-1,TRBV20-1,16,CSADWSGTSRYNEQFF
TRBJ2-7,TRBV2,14,CASTGLAGVHEQYF
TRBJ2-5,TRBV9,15,CASSGRDSAQETQYF
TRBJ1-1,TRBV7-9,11,CASSPATEAFF
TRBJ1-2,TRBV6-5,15,CASSYPAGGYYGYTF
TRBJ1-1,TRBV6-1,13,CASKRQLNTEAFF
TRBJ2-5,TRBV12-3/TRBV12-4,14,CASRPTSGQETQYF
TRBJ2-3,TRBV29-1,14,CSGGLAVSTDTQYF
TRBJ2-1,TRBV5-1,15,CASSIQETPYNEQFF
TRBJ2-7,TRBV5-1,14,CASSFGGIYDEQYF
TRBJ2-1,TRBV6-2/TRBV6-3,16,CASSYLLAASYNEQFF
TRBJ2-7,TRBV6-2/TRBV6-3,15,CASSYPMTGLDEQYF
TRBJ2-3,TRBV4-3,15,CASSQGAGRTDTQYF
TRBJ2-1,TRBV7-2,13,CASSSFFYNEQLF
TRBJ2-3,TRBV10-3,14,CASQTSGSSDTQYF
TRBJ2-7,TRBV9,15,CASSALAGGNYEQYF
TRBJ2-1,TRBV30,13,CAWRTSGYNEQFF
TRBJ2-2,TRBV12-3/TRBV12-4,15,CASTLQGANTGELFF
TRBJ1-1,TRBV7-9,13,CASSLAGATEAFF
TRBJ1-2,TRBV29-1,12,CSVGDRNYGYTF
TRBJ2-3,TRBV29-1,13,CSVGGASTDTQYF
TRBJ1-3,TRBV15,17,CATSRDGGSHSGNTIYF
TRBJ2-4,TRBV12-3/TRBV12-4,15,CASSASGLAKNIQYF
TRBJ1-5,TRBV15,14,CATSGGTGVQPQHF
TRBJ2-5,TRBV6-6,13,CASGDRAEKTQYF
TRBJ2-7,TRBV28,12,CASMVKGYEQYF
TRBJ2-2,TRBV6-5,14,CASSYSREFGELFF
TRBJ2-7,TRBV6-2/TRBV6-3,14,CASRGTGATGEQYF
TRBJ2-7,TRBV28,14,CASSLVHISYEQYF
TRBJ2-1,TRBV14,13,CASSQDISGLQFF
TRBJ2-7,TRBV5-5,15,CASSGGETGLYEQYF
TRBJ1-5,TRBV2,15,CASAGWAGGSQPQHF
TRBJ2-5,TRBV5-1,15,CASSRLPGGDETQYF
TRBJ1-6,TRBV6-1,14,CASRPPVGNSPLHF
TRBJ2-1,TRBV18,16,CASSPRQGEGDNEQFF
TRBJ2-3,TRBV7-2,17,CASNPGAEAYGTDTQYF
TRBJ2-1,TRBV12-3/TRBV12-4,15,CASSTAGTAYNEQFF
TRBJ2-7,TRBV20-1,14,CSARMGLPRYEQYF
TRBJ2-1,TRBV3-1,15,CASSQAGASENEQFF
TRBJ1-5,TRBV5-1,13,CASSTDGNQPQHF
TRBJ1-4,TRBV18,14,CASSRGLRNEKLFF
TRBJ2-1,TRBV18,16,CASSRGLAGVVNEQFF
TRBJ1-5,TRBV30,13,CACEGLGNQPQHF
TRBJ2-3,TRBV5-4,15,CASSPRTRSTDTQYF
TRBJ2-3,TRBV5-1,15,CASSLGGRQADTQYF